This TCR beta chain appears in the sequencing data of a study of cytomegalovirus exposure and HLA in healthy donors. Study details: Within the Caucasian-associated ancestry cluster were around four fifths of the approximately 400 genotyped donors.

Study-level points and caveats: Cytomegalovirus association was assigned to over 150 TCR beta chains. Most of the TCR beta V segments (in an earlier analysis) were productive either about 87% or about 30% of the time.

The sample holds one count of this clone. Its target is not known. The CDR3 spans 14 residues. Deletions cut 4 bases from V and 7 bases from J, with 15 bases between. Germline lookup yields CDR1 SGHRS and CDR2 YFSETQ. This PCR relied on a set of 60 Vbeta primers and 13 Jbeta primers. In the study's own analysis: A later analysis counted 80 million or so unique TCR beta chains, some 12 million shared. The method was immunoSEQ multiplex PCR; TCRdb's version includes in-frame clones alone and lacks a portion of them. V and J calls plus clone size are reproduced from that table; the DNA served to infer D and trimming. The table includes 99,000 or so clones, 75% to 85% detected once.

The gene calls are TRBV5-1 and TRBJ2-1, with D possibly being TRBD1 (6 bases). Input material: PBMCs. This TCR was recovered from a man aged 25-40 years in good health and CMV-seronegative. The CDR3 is CASSPLGGTNEQFF. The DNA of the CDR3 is TGCGCCAGCAGCCCACTAGGGGGAACTAATGAGCAGTTCTTC.